This paragraph covers one T cell receptor beta chain sequence. Its antigen is unidentified. The data are from a study of OX40 agonist ivuxolimab in advanced cancers. Notes on the study in general: Also present in some nonresponders was a low level of normalized T-cell clonal expansion. Partial responders at 0.1-3.0 mg/kg had among the lowest clonal expansion.

The data were produced by immunoSEQ multiplex PCR, yet TCRdb's version contains in-frame clones alone and is incomplete. Of 45,000 to 60,000 clones listed, roughly four fifths are singletons. The germline V gene has CDR1 LNHDA and CDR2 SQIVND (reference sequence). CDR3 size: 17 residues. Trimming took off 5 bases at V and 0 bases at J, with 17 bases between the two ends. Sequences were derived from CD4+ or CD8+ T cells sorted from blood, sampled in a trial of the OX40 agonist ivuxolimab. The TCR originated in an adult with an advanced solid tumor such as melanoma, head and neck, liver or kidney cancer. The chain has TRBV19 and TRBJ1-3, with D maybe TRBD1 (6 bases). The CDR3 loop reads CASSDRATGSSGNTIYF. The CDR3 DNA follows: TGTGCCAGTAGTGACCGGGCAACAGGGAGCTCTGGAAACACCATATATTTT.